This TCR beta chain was recovered during a study of T cell changes during pregnancy in multiple sclerosis. Measured with immunoSEQ multiplex PCR; TCRdb has only the in-frame clones, and not every one. The data show just under 65,000 clones, 90% to 95% seen once. The CDR3 is 13 amino acids. The germline gives CDR1 MNHEY, CDR2 SMNVEV (reference sequence). The V and J ends lost 5 bases and 5 bases, in that order; junction bases with no gene match: 4. The receptor comes from a female donor in good health, enrolled as a control in a pregnancy study. This specimen was peripheral blood, taken after pregnancy. This chain links TRBV27 with TRBJ2-5, with 8 nucleotides matching TRBD2. The CDR3, as DNA: TGTGCCAGCAGTCGGGGGGGCGGGGAGACCCAGTACTTC. This codes for CASSRGGGETQYF.